These 15 T cell receptor beta chains came from one sample sequenced in a study of blood T cell repertoires in COVID-19. TCRdb's copy holds only in-frame clones and misses some; the assay was immunoSEQ multiplex PCR. The profile shows about 200,000 clones, 82% of them singletons. The material sequenced was peripheral blood. These receptors originate from a human donor with acute or convalescent COVID-19. The donor label of this sample is uncertain.

The chain joins TRBV29-1 to TRBJ1-2; 9 positions agree with TRBD1. J gave up 4 bases and V 4 bases, and 10 bases lay outside the gene matches. Germline assignment: CDR1 SQVTM and CDR2 ANQGSEA. CDR3 size: 15 residues. The CDR3 protein is CSVAGQGGLAYGYTF. The CDR3 nucleotides read TGCAGCGTTGCGGGACAGGGAGGTCTTGCCTATGGCTACACCTTC.

V and J are TRBV6-1 and TRBJ2-7, with 11 bases matching TRBD2. In germline, CDR1 is MNHNS, CDR2 SASEGT. This CDR3 has 15 residues. Trimming at V came to 1 base and at J to 7 bases, leaving 6 bases not matched to a gene. The CDR3 here is CASSEGLAGGWEQYF. The CDR3 coding sequence is TGTGCCAGCAGTGAAGGGCTAGCGGGAGGCTGGGAGCAGTACTTC.

This clone was seen only once. The chain uses TRBV6-1 and TRBJ2-5; 7 bases are a match to TRBD2. V lost 2 bases to trimming and J lost 13 bases; unmatched junction nucleotides: 16. CDR3 size: 15 residues. Germline-derived CDR1 and CDR2 are MNHNS and SASEGT. The CDR3 DNA sequence: TGTGCCAGCAGTGAAAGTGGTGGGGGACTAATTGTGGGGTACTTC. Amino acid sequence: CASSESGGGLIVGYF.

This chain links TRBV6-5 with TRBJ1-2; 9 bases match TRBD1. Trimming removed 7 bases from V and 7 bases from J; junction bases left unmatched: 13. The CDR3 contains 15 residues. Germline-derived CDR1 and CDR2 are MNHEY and SVGAGI. For the CDR3, the DNA is TGTGCCAGCACCTACAGGGGGCGAGAGTGGAGTGGCTACACCTTC. Residues: CASTYRGREWSGYTF.

This chain uses TRBV3-1 (or the pseudogene TRBV3-2) with TRBJ1-3, with 7 positions matching TRBD1. The trim removed 4 bases at V and 7 bases at J, leaving 7 bases unmatched. This CDR3 is built from 14 residues. The germline gives CDR1 LGHDT, CDR2 YNNKEL (reference sequence). As DNA, the CDR3 is TGTGCCAGCAGCCTGAGGGGGCTCGGTAACACCATATATTTT. Its translation: CASSLRGLGNTIYF.

The chain uses TRBV15 and TRBJ1-1, with D possibly matching TRBD1 (5 bases). The CDR3 is 15 amino acids. CDR1 is LNHNV, CDR2 YYDKDF, per germline (reference sequence). V lost 5 bases and J 8 bases, leaving 21 bases between the germline ends. CDR3 in amino acids: CATSGGAGSTGEAFF. The CDR3 DNA reads as TGTGCCACCAGCGGAGGGGCAGGATCGACGGGGGAAGCTTTCTTT.

V usage is TRBV2 and J usage is TRBJ2-1; TRBD2 agrees at 12 bases. This CDR3 has 15 amino acids. Germline CDR1 is SNHLY and CDR2 is FYNNEI. V trimming: 6 bases; J trimming: 9 bases; junction bases outside the gene matches: 9. CDR3 sequence: CASSIGLAGGTEQFF. The CDR3 DNA follows: TGTGCCAGCAGCATAGGGCTAGCGGGAGGGACTGAGCAGTTCTTC.

The chain is built from TRBV7-7 and TRBJ2-2; 11 bases align to TRBD2. In germline, CDR1 is SSHAT, CDR2 FNYEAQ (reference sequence). CDR3 length: 16 amino acids. The V gene end was trimmed by 2 bases and the J gene end by 3 bases; junction bases not matched to a gene: 2. CDR3 bases: TGTGCCAGCAGCTTACTAGCGGGAGGTGACACCGGGGAGCTGTTTTTT. It is translated as CASSLLAGGDTGELFF.

The chain uses TRBV28 and TRBJ1-2; D uncertain. Germline CDR1 reads MDHEN; CDR2 reads SYDVKM. V was cut by 5 bases and J by 3 bases, with 16 bases left in between. There are 15 residues in the CDR3. CDR3 region: CASSPWALEDYGYTF. The CDR3 DNA follows: TGTGCCAGCAGTCCCTGGGCCTTGGAGGACTATGGCTACACCTTC.

The chain is built from TRBV14 and TRBJ2-1; D may be TRBD2 (5 bases). The ends were cut back, 1 base at V and 6 bases at J, with 13 bases in the middle. This CDR3 spans 15 amino acids. The germline V gene has CDR1 SGHDN and CDR2 FVKESK. The DNA of the CDR3 is TGTGCCAGCAGCCAAGTAAGAGGGAGTGGCAATGAGCAGTTCTTC. Translation gives CASSQVRGSGNEQFF.

This clone was seen a single time. This chain links TRBV10-1 with TRBJ2-5; TRBD2 matches at 10 bases. Germline V gene data show CDR1 as WNHNN and CDR2 as SYGVQD (reference sequence). After removal of 0 bases from V and 6 bases from J, the junction contained 7 bases not matched to a gene. This CDR3 has 16 residues. CDR3 sequence: CASSESKREGMKTQYF. In DNA form, the CDR3 reads TGCGCCAGCAGTGAGTCGAAGCGGGAGGGGATGAAGACCCAGTACTTC.

The gene calls are TRBV6-6 and TRBJ2-7, with 7 bases fitting TRBD1. Germline V CDR1 and CDR2: MNHNY, SVGAGI (reference sequence). The CDR3 has 17 amino acids. V was pared by 5 bases and J by 2 bases, with 15 bases of the junction left unmatched. CDR3 region: CASSPDRAGGPTYEQYF. The CDR3 DNA sequence: TGTGCCAGCAGTCCCGACAGGGCGGGCGGGCCGACCTACGAGCAGTACTTC.

The chain recombines TRBV24-1 with TRBJ1-1; 9 bases line up with TRBD1. V trimming: 4 bases; J trimming: 4 bases; junction bases outside the gene matches: 9. CDR3 size: 16 residues. The V gene's germline CDR1 is KGHDR and CDR2 SFDVKD. As DNA, the CDR3 is TGTGCCACCAGTGACCTCACCGGGACAGGGCTCACTGAAGCTTTCTTT. This sequence encodes CATSDLTGTGLTEAFF.

In its sample, this clone was seen once. The chain combines TRBV21-1 with TRBJ2-3; the D call of TRBD1 is as the table states it, not checked on the DNA. TRBV21-1 is given as a pseudogene. This CDR3 spans 15 amino acids. The CDR3 spells CASIQQARRTDTQYF. The CDR3 nucleotides are TGTGCCAGCATTCAACAGGCTAGAAGAACAGATACGCAGTATTTT.

The chain links TRBV9 to TRBJ2-7; 7 positions match TRBD2. This CDR3 is 14 amino acids long. CDR1 is SGDLS, CDR2 YYNGEE, per germline. After removal of 4 bases from V and 0 bases from J, the junction contained 4 bases not matched to a gene. The CDR3 spells CASSPSGSSYEQYF. CDR3 coding DNA: TGTGCCAGCAGCCCTAGCGGTAGCTCCTACGAGCAGTACTTC.